The next 32 T cell receptor beta chains were all read from a single sample in a study of T and B cells in COVID-19 patients. TRB was amplified from around 250-500 ng of blood genomic DNA. Multiplex PCR with BIOMED2 TRB-A/B primer pools amplified TRB rearrangements. MiXCR, applied by TCRdb to the multiplex PCR reads, yields one record per CDR3 protein. The sample contains over 550 distinct CDR3 sequences, 22% of which appear only once. Sequencing was carried out using blood. The receptor set was obtained from a human donor with active COVID-19.

This clonotype is judged large. The chain combines TRBV19 with TRBJ2-2, with 7 bases aligning to TRBD2. Germline CDR1 is LNHDA and CDR2 is SQIVND (reference sequence). After removal of 1 base from V and 1 base from J, the junction contained 6 bases not matched to a gene. The CDR3 extends over 17 amino acids. In DNA form, the CDR3 reads TGTGCCAGTAGTATAGGGACTAGACAGTTGAACACCGGGGAGCTGTTTTTT. It encodes CASSIGTRQLNTGELFF.

This clonotype has just a few counts. The chain uses TRBV4-1 and TRBJ1-2; 7 bases match TRBD1. J was trimmed by 0 bases and V by 1 base; bases with no gene match: 14. CDR3 size: 19 residues. The V gene's germline CDR1 is MGHRA and CDR2 YSYEKL. CDR3 sequence reads: CASSQVHSGQAITNYGYTF. The CDR3 region has the DNA TGCGCCAGCAGCCAAGTCCACTCAGGACAGGCCATTACTAACTATGGCTACACCTTC.

This clonotype is termed medium-sized (0.01 to 0.1%). The chain recombines TRBV20-1 with TRBJ1-6, with TRBD1 matching 7 bases. The CDR3 consists of 17 residues. Per the germline V gene, CDR1 is DFQATT and CDR2 is SNEGSKA (reference sequence). The ends lost 0 bases at V and 0 bases at J; junction bases unmatched: 5. CDR3 bases: TGCAGTGCTAGAGACGACAGGGCGAGCTCCTATAATTCACCCCTCCACTTT. This codes for CSARDDRASSYNSPLHF.

This sequence joins TRBV9 and TRBJ2-7; D remains unclear. In germline, CDR1 is SGDLS, CDR2 YYNGEE. The ends were cut back, 0 bases at V and 0 bases at J, with 7 bases in the middle. The CDR3 covers 14 residues. CDR3 amino acids: CASSVGLTSYEQYF. The CDR3 bases are TGTGCCAGCAGCGTAGGTCTCACCTCCTACGAGCAGTACTTC.

By share, this clonotype counts as large. The V and J genes are TRBV6-1 and TRBJ2-3; 11 nucleotides match TRBD2. Germline CDR1 MNHNS, CDR2 SASEGT. J was trimmed by 2 bases and V by 11 bases; bases with no gene match: 18. The CDR3 sequence is 18 residues long. CDR3 nucleotides: TGTGCCTCGACCCTCTTAGCGGGAGGGCCGAGGAACACAGATACGCAGTATTTT. This sequence encodes CASTLLAGGPRNTDTQYF.

V usage is TRBV6-4 and J usage is TRBJ2-7; 9 bases fit TRBD1. This CDR3 has 14 amino acids. Germline CDR1 is MRHNA and CDR2 is SNTAGT. V shed 9 bases, J shed 4 bases, and the junction held 10 bases outside the gene matches. The DNA for the CDR3 is TGTGCCAGACACGGGACAGGGTTCGGGTACGAGCAGTACTTC. This encodes CARHGTGFGYEQYF.

By proportion, this clonotype is medium-sized. The chain recombines TRBV5-6 with TRBJ2-7; 12 bases line up with TRBD2. CDR1 and CDR2 from the germline V gene are SGHDT and YYEEEE. V lost 5 bases and J lost 3; bases outside the gene matches: 6. There are 15 residues in the CDR3. The CDR3 coding sequence is TGTGCCAGCAGGCTGGGACTAGCGGGCGGCTACGAGCAGTACTTC. It specifies CASRLGLAGGYEQYF.

By sample fraction, this clonotype is large (0.1 to 1%). The chain carries TRBV6-1 and TRBJ2-7, with no clear D. Germline-derived CDR1 and CDR2 are MNHNS and SASEGT. This CDR3 spans 12 amino acids. With 11 bases removed from V and 6 bases from J, the gap between germline ends came to 17 bases. The CDR3: CAAHGPYREQYF. CDR3 coding DNA: TGTGCCGCACACGGACCTTATCGCGAGCAGTACTTC.

The chain carries TRBV27 and TRBJ2-5; the match to TRBD1 covers 7 bases. Trimming took 5 bases from V and 6 from J; bases not matched to a gene: 6. This CDR3 has 13 amino acids. CDR1 is MNHEY, CDR2 SMNVEV, per germline (reference sequence). The DNA for the CDR3 is TGTGCCAGCAGTGAAAGGACAGGACAGACCCAGTACTTC. It yields the protein CASSERTGQTQYF.

This clonotype has at least ten counts. The rearrangement joins TRBV20-1 to TRBJ2-7, with D possibly matching TRBD2 (5 bases). CDR3 size: 16 residues. Trimming took 0 bases from V and 3 from J, leaving 18 bases between them. Germline CDR1 and CDR2: DFQATT and SNEGSKA (reference sequence). CDR3 nucleotide sequence: TGCAGTGCTAGAGATCCTTGGACTCACAGCGACTACGAGCAGTACTTC. This codes for CSARDPWTHSDYEQYF.

The chain recombines TRBV19 with TRBJ2-7; 7 bases fit TRBD2. V dropped 6 bases and J dropped 4; count of bases not matched to a gene: 3. The CDR3 length is 12 residues. The germline gives CDR1 LNHDA, CDR2 SQIVND (reference sequence). In DNA form, the CDR3 reads TGTGCCAGTAGGAGTAGCGGGTACGAGCAGTACTTC. It codes for CASRSSGYEQYF.

This clonotype is classed as medium-sized. CDR3 bases: TGTGCCAGCAGTGGGTCAAATCCCTCCTACGAGCAGTACTTC. Amino acids: CASSGSNPSYEQYF. The chain combines TRBV28 with TRBJ2-7; no firm D call. CDR1 and CDR2 (germline): MDHEN, SYDVKM. This CDR3 comprises 14 residues. Trimming removed 5 bases from V and 0 bases from J, with 11 bases in between.

V gene TRBV12-3 or TRBV12-4 combines with J gene TRBJ2-1, with 12 bases matching TRBD2. The CDR3 runs 14 residues. V lost 7 bases, J lost 4 bases, and 2 bases stayed unmatched. The CDR3 nucleotides are TGTGCCAGCAAGGGACTAGCGGGTTACAATGAGCAGTTCTTC. Its protein is CASKGLAGYNEQFF.

The sample holds many counts of this clonotype. V usage is TRBV4-1 and J usage is TRBJ2-7; TRBD2 aligns across 10 bases. The CDR3 extends over 22 amino acids. V gave up 0 bases and J gave up 0 bases; unmatched junction bases: 20. CDR1 MGHRA and CDR2 YSYEKL come from the germline V gene. The CDR3 protein is CASSQDWILGGLAGESSYEQYF. CDR3 DNA sequence: TGCGCCAGCAGCCAAGATTGGATCCTGGGGGGGCTAGCGGGGGAAAGCTCCTACGAGCAGTACTTC.

This clonotype rates as medium-sized. CDR3 sequence: CASSFGYGLAGHNEQFF. CDR3 nucleotide sequence: TGCGCCAGCAGTTTTGGCTATGGACTAGCGGGACACAATGAGCAGTTCTTC. The chain joins TRBV5-1 to TRBJ2-1; 12 nucleotides align to TRBD2. Germline values: CDR1 SGHRS, CDR2 YFSETQ. The ends lost 5 bases at V and 5 bases at J; junction bases unmatched: 11. The CDR3 contains 17 residues.

In its sample, this clonotype ranks as large (0.1 to 1%). V and J are TRBV12-3 or TRBV12-4 and TRBJ2-1; D perhaps matches TRBD2 (6 bases). The CDR3 totals 12 residues. Trimming removed 3 bases from V and 8 bases from J, with 8 bases in between. In nucleotides, the CDR3 is TGTGCCAGCAGTTTGGAGGGCCATGAGCAGTTCTTC. Translation gives CASSLEGHEQFF.

On this clonotype: A junction end diverges from the germline sequence, so it may reflect a read error. The chain is built from TRBV12-3 or TRBV12-4 and TRBJ2-5; maybe TRBD1 (5 bases). This CDR3 has 12 amino acids. The CDR3 region is CASSVPGQTKYF. CDR3 bases: TGTGCCAGCAGTGTTCCAGGGCAGACCAAGTACTTC.

This clonotype is large (0.1 to 1%) in the sample. This chain connects TRBV27 to TRBJ2-1; weak D call: TRBD2 (5 bases). From germline, CDR1 is MNHEY and CDR2 SMNVEV (reference sequence). The CDR3 contains 16 residues. V gave up 0 bases and J gave up 7 bases, with 16 bases separating them. DNA of the CDR3: TGTGCCAGCAGTTTATCGTTCAGTAGCGCGTTTAATGAGCAGTTCTTC. Its protein is CASSLSFSSAFNEQFF.

This clonotype is medium-sized by share. J is TRBJ2-1 and V is TRBV30; D ambiguous. V dropped 1 base and J dropped 1 base, with 8 bases sitting between them. CDR1 and CDR2 from the germline V gene are GTSNPN and SVGIG (reference sequence). The CDR3 spans 14 residues. Here the CDR3 DNA reads TGTGCCTGGAGTGGCGGTTTATCCTACAATGAGCAGTTCTTC. Translating it yields CAWSGGLSYNEQFF. The whole variable domain, filled in from reference TRBV30 and TRBJ2-1, reads SQTIHQWPATLVQPVGSPLSLECTVEGTSNPNLYWYRQAAGRGLQLLFYSVGIGQISSEVPQNLSASRPQDRQFILSSKKLLLSDSGFYLCAWSGGLSYNEQFFGPGTRLTVL.

This clonotype is judged large. The gene calls are TRBV6-6 and TRBJ1-2, with a tentative D call TRBD1 (5 bases). Trimming cost V 7 bases and J 8 bases, with 17 bases left between them. The CDR3 sequence is 13 residues long. CDR1 and CDR2 from the germline V gene are MNHNY and SVGAGI (reference sequence). CDR3 sequence: CASTADTTGGYTF. DNA for the CDR3: TGTGCCAGCACCGCGGACACTACGGGGGGCTACACCTTC.

A word on this clonotype: Being one base from a much bigger clone, this may be a read error. This sequence joins TRBV4-1 and TRBJ1-2, with D possibly TRBD1 on 6 matching bases. V lost 3 bases and J lost 4, with 15 bases in between. The CDR3 totals 15 residues. Germline CDR1 and CDR2: MGHRA and YSYEKL. In DNA form, the CDR3 reads TGCGCCAGCAGCCACCCGGGGACATCTATCTATGGCTACACCTTC. This sequence encodes CASSHPGTSIYGYTF.

For this clonotype: One junction end disagrees with the germline gene, perhaps due to a read error. V is TRBV19 and J is TRBJ1-1; 11 bases line up with TRBD1. Germline V gene data show CDR1 as LNHDA and CDR2 as SQIVND (reference sequence). The CDR3 is 18 amino acids. The CDR3 DNA is TGTGCCTTCCTTTGTGGGGGGGACAGGGGGTTCGTGGAAACTGAAGATTTCTTT. It translates to CAFLCGGDRGFVETEDFF.

The chain is built from TRBV29-1 and TRBJ2-5; D may be TRBD2 (5 bases). CDR3 length equals 14 residues. Trimming removed 6 bases at V and 11 bases at J, with 25 bases between. Germline loops: CDR1 SQVTM, CDR2 ANQGSEA. In DNA, the CDR3 is TGCAGCGTCCACGGAGGCAGTGACCAAGACACTCAGTACTTC. Amino acids: CSVHGGSDQDTQYF.

This clonotype is large. V usage is TRBV5-4 and J usage is TRBJ2-5; 10 bases agree with TRBD1. The CDR3 loop spans 16 amino acids. The ends lost 0 bases at V and 5 bases at J; junction bases unmatched: 7. Looked up from germline, CDR1 is SGHNT and CDR2 is YYREEE (reference sequence). In DNA form, the CDR3 reads TGTGCCAGCAGCTTGGACTTGGGGACAGGGGTTGAGACCCAGTACTTC. It specifies CASSLDLGTGVETQYF.

This clonotype is large within its sample. The CDR3 region has the DNA TGTGCCAGTAGTAAAAGCGGGGGGGTACAAGAGACCCAGTACTTC. The encoded protein is CASSKSGGVQETQYF. The chain employs TRBV19 and TRBJ2-5, with TRBD2 matching over 10 bases. The CDR3 runs 15 residues. Losses at the gene ends were 4 bases for V and 2 bases for J; bases not matched to a gene: 4. Germline CDR1 and CDR2: LNHDA and SQIVND (reference sequence).

This clonotype is deemed medium-sized. The chain carries TRBV19 and TRBJ1-1; D gene unclear. Germline CDR1 and CDR2: LNHDA and SQIVND (reference sequence). The CDR3 consists of 13 residues. Deletions cut 0 bases from V and 11 bases from J, with 13 bases between. The CDR3 loop reads CASSIEAGLEAFF. The CDR3 DNA reads TGTGCCAGTAGTATAGAGGCCGGCCTGGAGGCTTTCTTT.

The V gene is TRBV2, the J gene TRBJ1-2, with D possibly TRBD1 on 5 matching bases. The CDR3 is 11 residues long. Germline lookup yields CDR1 SNHLY and CDR2 FYNNEI. Trimming removed 7 bases from V and 13 bases from J, with 16 bases in between. This chain's CDR3 is CASTRGRATTF. CDR3 DNA: TGTGCCAGCACCCGGGGCCGGGCTACCACCTTC.

By frequency in the sample, this clonotype is large. The chain links TRBV5-5 to TRBJ2-1, with D possibly being TRBD1 or TRBD2 (5 bases each). The CDR3 has 15 amino acids. V gave up 3 bases and J gave up 6 bases, with 16 bases separating them. CDR1 is SGHKS and CDR2 is YYEKEE in the germline V gene (reference sequence). This CDR3 reads CASSWRLGQINEQFF. The CDR3 DNA follows: TGTGCCAGCAGCTGGAGGTTGGGGCAGATCAATGAGCAGTTCTTC.

This clonotype is labeled medium-sized. This chain connects TRBV10-3 to TRBJ2-3; 7 bases match TRBD1. Looked up from germline, CDR1 is ENHRY and CDR2 is SYGVKD. The CDR3 is made up of 16 amino acids. Trimming took 2 bases from V and 3 from J; bases not matched to a gene: 8. The CDR3 spells CAISEEGAIGTDTQYF. The DNA for the CDR3 is TGTGCCATCAGTGAGGAGGGGGCGATAGGTACAGATACGCAGTATTTT.

This clonotype was seen ten or more times. V usage is TRBV5-8 and J usage is TRBJ2-4, with a possible D match to TRBD2 (5 bases). CDR1 and CDR2 from the germline V gene are SGHTS and YDEGEE. Trimming pared 4 bases from V and 10 bases from J, leaving 15 bases between. The CDR3 extends over 13 amino acids. The CDR3 protein is CASSRRTPPIQYF. CDR3 in DNA: TGTGCCAGCAGCCGGAGGACTCCTCCAATTCAGTACTTC.

This chain connects TRBV20-1 to TRBJ2-2, with D possibly being TRBD2 (7 bases). V lost 3 bases and J lost 6, with 20 bases in between. The germline gives CDR1 DFQATT, CDR2 SNEGSKA (reference sequence). The CDR3 is 16 residues long. Here the CDR3 DNA reads TGCAGTGCTAGGCCTGGGGGGGCGGGAGTCGCCGGGGAGCTGTTTTTT. This gives the protein CSARPGGAGVAGELFF.

The table lists this clonotype with many counts. The V gene is TRBV2, the J gene TRBJ2-1; 11 positions agree with TRBD2. From germline, CDR1 is SNHLY and CDR2 FYNNEI. CDR3 length: 17 amino acids. With V trimmed by 6 bases and J by 1 base, 8 bases remained unmatched. The CDR3 region is CASRLAGGQRSYNEQFF. CDR3 DNA sequence: TGTGCCAGCAGGTTAGCGGGGGGGCAAAGGTCCTACAATGAGCAGTTCTTC. Filled out from reference TRBV2 and TRBJ2-1, the complete variable domain reads EPEVTQTPSHQVTQMGQEVILRCVPISNHLYFYWYRQILGQKVEFLVSFYNNEISEKSEIFDDQFSVERPDGSNFTLKIRSTKLEDSAMYFCASRLAGGQRSYNEQFFGPGTRLTVL.